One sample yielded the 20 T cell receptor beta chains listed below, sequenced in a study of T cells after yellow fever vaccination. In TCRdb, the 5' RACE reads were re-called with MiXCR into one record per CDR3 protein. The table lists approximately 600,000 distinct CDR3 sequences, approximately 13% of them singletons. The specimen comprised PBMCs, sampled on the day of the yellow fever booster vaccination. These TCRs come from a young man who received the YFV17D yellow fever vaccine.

The CDR3 spells CASSLDSSCFYEQYF. Written as DNA, the CDR3 is TGTGCCAGCAGTTTAGACTCGTCGTGTTTCTACGAGCAGTACTTC. V is TRBV6-2 or TRBV6-3 and J is TRBJ2-7; D remains unclear. V was trimmed by 4 bases and J by 3 bases, leaving 16 bases between them. This CDR3 contains 15 residues. Germline CDR1 MNHEY, CDR2 SVGEGT.

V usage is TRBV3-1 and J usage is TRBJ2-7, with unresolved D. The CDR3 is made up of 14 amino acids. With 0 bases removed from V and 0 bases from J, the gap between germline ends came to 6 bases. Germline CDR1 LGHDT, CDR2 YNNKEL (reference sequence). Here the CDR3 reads CASSQDPASYEQYF. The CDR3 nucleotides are TGTGCCAGCAGCCAAGATCCCGCCTCCTACGAGCAGTACTTC.

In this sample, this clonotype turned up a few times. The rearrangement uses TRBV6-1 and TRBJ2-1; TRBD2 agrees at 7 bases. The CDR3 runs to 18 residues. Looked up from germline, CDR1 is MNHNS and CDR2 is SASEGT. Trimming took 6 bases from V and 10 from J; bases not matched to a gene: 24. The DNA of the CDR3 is TGTGCCAGCAGCTCGAGGACTAGGTGGGGGTATGAAGGAGTGGAGCAGTTCTTC. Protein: CASSSRTRWGYEGVEQFF.

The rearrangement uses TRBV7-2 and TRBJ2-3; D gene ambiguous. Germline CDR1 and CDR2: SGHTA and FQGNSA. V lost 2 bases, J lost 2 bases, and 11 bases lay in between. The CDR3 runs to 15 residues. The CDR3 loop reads CASSLSPGSTDTQYF. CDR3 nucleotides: TGTGCCAGCAGCTTAAGCCCTGGATCCACAGATACGCAGTATTTT.

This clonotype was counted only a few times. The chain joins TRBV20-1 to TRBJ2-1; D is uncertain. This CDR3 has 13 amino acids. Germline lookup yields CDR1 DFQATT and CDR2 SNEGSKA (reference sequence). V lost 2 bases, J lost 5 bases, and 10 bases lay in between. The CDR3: CSARTPANNEQFF. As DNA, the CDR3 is TGCAGTGCTAGAACACCGGCTAACAATGAGCAGTTCTTC.

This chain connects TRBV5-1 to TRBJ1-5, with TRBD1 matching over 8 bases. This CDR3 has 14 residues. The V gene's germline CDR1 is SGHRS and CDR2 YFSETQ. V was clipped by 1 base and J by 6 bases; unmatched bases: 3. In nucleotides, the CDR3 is TGCGCCAGCAGCTTGACCAGGGGGCGTCAGCCCCAGCATTTT. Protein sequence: CASSLTRGRQPQHF.

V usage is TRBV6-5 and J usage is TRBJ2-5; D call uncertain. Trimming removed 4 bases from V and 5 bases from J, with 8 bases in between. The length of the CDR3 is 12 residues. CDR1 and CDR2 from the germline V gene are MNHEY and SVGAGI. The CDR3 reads CASSSSIETQYF. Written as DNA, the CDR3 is TGTGCCAGCAGTTCCTCGATCGAGACCCAGTACTTC.

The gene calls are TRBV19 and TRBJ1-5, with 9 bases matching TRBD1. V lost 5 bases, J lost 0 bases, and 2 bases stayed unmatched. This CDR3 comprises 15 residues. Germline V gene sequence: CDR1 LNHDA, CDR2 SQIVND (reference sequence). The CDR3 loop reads CASSGTGNSNQPQHF. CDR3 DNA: TGTGCCAGTAGTGGGACAGGGAATAGCAATCAGCCCCAGCATTTT.

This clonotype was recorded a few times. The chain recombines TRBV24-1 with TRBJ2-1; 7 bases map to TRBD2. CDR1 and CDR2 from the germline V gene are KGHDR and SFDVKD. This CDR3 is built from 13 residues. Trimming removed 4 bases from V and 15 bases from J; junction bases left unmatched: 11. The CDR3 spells CATSDPRGLLLFF. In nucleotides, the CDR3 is TGTGCCACCAGTGACCCGAGGGGACTACTCTTGTTCTTC.

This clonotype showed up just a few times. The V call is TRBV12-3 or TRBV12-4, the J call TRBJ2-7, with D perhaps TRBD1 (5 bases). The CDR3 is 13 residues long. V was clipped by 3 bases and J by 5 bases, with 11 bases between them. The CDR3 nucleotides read TGTGCCAGCAGTTTGATCAGGGCCCACGAGCAGTACTTC. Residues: CASSLIRAHEQYF.

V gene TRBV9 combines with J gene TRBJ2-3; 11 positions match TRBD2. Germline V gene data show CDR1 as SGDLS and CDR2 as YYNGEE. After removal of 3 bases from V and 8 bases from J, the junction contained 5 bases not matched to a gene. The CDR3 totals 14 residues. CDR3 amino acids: CASSAGLAGGTQYF. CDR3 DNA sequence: TGTGCCAGCAGCGCCGGACTAGCGGGCGGTACGCAGTATTTT.

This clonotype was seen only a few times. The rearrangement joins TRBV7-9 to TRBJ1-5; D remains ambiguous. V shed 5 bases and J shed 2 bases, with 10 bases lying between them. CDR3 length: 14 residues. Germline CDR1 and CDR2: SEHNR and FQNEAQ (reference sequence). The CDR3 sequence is CASSPDTGNQPQHF. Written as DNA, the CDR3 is TGTGCCAGCAGCCCAGACACCGGCAATCAGCCCCAGCATTTT.

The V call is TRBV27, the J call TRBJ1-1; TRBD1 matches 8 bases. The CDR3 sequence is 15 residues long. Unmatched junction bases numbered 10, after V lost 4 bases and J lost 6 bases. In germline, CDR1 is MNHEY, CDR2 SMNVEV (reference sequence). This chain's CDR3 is CASSSRTGMISEAFF. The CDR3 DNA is TGTGCCAGCAGTTCGCGGACAGGGATGATCTCTGAAGCTTTCTTT.

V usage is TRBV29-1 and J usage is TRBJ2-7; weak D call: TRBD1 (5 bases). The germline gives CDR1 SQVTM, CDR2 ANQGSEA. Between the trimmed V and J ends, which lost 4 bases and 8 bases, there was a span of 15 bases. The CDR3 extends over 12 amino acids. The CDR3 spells CSVVQGLDQQYF. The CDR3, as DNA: TGCAGCGTTGTTCAGGGTTTGGATCAGCAGTACTTC.

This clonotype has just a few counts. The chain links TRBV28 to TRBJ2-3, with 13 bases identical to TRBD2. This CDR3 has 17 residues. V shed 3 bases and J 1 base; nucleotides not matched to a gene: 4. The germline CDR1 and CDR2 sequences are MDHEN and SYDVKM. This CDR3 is CASSLAGLAGGTDTQYF. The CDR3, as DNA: TGTGCCAGCAGTTTGGCCGGACTAGCGGGAGGCACAGATACGCAGTATTTT.

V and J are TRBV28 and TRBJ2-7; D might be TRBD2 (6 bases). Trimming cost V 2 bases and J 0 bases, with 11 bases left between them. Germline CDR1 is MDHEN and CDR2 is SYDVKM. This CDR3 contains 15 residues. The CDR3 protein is CASSLIQGGSYEQYF. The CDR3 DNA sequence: TGTGCCAGCAGTTTAATTCAGGGAGGCTCCTACGAGCAGTACTTC.

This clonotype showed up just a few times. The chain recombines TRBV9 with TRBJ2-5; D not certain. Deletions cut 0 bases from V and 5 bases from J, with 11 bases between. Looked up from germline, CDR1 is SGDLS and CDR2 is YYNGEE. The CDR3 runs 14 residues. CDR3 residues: CASSVAGVMETQYF. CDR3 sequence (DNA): TGTGCCAGCAGCGTAGCTGGGGTTATGGAGACCCAGTACTTC.

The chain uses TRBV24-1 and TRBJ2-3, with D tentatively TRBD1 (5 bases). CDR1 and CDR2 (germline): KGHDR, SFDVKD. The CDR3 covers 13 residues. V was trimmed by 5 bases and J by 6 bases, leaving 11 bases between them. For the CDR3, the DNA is TGTGCCACCAGTGGGGGCTTAGACGATACGCAGTATTTT. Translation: CATSGGLDDTQYF.

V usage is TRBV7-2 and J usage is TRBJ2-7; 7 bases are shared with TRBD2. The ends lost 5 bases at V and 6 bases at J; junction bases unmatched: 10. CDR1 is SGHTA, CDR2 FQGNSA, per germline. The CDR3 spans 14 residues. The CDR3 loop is CASSISYTSAEQYF. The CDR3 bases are TGTGCCAGCAGCATTTCCTATACTAGCGCCGAGCAGTACTTC.

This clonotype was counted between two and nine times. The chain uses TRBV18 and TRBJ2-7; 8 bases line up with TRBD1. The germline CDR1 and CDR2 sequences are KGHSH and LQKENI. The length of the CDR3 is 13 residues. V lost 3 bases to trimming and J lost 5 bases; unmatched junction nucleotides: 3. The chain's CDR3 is CASSPQGAHEQYF. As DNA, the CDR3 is TGTGCCAGCTCACCTCAGGGGGCCCACGAGCAGTACTTC.